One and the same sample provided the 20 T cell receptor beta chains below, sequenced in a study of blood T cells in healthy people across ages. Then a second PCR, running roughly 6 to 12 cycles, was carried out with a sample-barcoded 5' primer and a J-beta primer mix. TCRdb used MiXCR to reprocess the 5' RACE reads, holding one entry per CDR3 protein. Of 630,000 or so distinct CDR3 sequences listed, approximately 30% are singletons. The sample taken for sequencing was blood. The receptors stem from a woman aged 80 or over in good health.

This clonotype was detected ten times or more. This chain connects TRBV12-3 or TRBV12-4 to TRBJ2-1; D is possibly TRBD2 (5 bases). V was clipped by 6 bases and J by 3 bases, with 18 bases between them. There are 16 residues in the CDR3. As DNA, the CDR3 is TGTGCCAGCAGCCTCGGACGAGGGTTTGGCTACAATGAGCAGTTCTTC. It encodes CASSLGRGFGYNEQFF.

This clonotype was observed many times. CDR3 in DNA: TGTGCCAGCAGTAGGGGACAGGGATCCCTTGCCAATGAGCAGTTCTTC. Its translation: CASSRGQGSLANEQFF. The chain couples TRBV6-5 to TRBJ2-1; 9 nucleotides line up with TRBD1. This CDR3 region has 16 residues. Germline assignment: CDR1 MNHEY and CDR2 SVGAGI. The trim removed 5 bases at V and 6 bases at J, leaving 11 bases unmatched.

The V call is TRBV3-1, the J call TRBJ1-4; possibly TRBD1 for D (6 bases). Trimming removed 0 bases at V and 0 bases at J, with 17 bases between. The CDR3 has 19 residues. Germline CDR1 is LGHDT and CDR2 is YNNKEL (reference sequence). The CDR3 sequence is CASSQDLAGALATNEKLFF. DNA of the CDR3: TGTGCCAGCAGCCAAGATCTTGCAGGGGCCCTTGCAACTAATGAAAAACTGTTTTTT. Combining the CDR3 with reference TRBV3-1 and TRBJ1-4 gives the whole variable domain DTAVSQTPKYLVTQMGNDKSIKCEQNLGHDTMYWYKQDSKKFLKIMFSYNNKELIINETVPNRFSPKSPDKAHLNLHINSLELGDSAVYFCASSQDLAGALATNEKLFFGSGTQLSVL.

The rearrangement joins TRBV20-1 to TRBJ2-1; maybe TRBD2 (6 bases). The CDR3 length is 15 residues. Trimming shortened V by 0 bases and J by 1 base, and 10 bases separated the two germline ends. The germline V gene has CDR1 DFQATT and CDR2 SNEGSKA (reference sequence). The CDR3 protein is CSARDASASYNEQFF. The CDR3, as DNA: TGCAGTGCTAGAGATGCTAGCGCGTCCTACAATGAGCAGTTCTTC.

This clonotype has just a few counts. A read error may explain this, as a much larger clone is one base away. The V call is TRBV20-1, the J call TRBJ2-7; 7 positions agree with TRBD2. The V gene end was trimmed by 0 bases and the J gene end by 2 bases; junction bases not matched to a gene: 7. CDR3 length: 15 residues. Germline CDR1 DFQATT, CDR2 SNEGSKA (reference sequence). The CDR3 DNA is TGCAGTGCTAGAGAGGGAAGCGGGGCTACCTACGAGCAGTACTTC. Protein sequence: CSAREGSGATYEQYF.

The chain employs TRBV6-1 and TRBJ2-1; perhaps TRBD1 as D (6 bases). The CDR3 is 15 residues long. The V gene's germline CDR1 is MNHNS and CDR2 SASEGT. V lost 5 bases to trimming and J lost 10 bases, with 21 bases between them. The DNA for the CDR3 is TGTGCCAGCAGTCCCCGGCAGGGGCTGGTAAGCGAGCAGTTCTTC. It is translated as CASSPRQGLVSEQFF.

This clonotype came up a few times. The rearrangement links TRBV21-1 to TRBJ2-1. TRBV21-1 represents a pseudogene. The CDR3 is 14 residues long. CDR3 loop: CASSKDGANNEQFF. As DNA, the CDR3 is TGTGCCAGCAGCAAAGATGGAGCGAACAATGAGCAGTTCTTC.

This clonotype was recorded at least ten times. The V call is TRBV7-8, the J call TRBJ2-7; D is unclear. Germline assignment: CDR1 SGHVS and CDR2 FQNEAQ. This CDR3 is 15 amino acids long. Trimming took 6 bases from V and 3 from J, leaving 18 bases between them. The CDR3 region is CASSPTDVGFYEQYF. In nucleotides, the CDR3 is TGTGCCAGCAGTCCAACTGACGTGGGTTTCTACGAGCAGTACTTC.

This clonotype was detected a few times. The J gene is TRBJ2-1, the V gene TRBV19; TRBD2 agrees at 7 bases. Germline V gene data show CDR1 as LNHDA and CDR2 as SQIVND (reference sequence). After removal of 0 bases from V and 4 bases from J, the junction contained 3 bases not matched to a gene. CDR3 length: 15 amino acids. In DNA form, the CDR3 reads TGTGCCAGTAGTATAGAGGGGGGGACTTACAATGAGCAGTTCTTC. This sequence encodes CASSIEGGTYNEQFF.

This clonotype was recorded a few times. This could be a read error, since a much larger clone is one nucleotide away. The CDR3 DNA follows: TGTGCCAGCAGTTCCCAGGGTGGGGATACGCGGTATTTT. This codes for CASSSQGGDTRYF. The V gene is TRBV6-1, the J gene TRBJ2-3; D may be TRBD1 (5 bases). Germline V gene lookup returns CDR1 MNHNS and CDR2 SASEGT. The CDR3 is made up of 13 amino acids.

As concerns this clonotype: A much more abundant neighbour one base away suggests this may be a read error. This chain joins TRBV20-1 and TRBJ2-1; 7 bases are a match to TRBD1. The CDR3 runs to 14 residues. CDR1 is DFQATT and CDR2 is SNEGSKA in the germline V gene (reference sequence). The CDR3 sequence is CCARQGRGYNEQFF. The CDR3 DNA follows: TGCTGTGCTAGACAGGGAAGAGGGTACAATGAGCAGTTCTTC.

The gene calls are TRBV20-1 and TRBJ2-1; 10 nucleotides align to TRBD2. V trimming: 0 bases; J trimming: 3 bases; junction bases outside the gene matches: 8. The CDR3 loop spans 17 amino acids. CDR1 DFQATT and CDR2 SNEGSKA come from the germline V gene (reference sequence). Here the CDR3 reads CSARDTQLAGYYNEQFF. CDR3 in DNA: TGCAGTGCTAGAGACACCCAACTAGCGGGGTACTACAATGAGCAGTTCTTC.

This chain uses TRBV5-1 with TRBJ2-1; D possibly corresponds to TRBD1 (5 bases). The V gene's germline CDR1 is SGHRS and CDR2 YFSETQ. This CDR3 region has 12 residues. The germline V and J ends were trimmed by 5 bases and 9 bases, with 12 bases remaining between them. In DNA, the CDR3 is TGCGCCAGCAGTAGGACAAACGGTGAGCAGTTCTTC. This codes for CASSRTNGEQFF.

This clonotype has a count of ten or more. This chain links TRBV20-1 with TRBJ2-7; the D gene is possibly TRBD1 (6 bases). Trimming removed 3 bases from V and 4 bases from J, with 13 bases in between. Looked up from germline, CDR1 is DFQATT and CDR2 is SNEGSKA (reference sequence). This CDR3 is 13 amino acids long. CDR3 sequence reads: CSASPDRLYEQYF. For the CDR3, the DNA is TGCAGTGCTAGCCCTGACAGGCTTTACGAGCAGTACTTC.

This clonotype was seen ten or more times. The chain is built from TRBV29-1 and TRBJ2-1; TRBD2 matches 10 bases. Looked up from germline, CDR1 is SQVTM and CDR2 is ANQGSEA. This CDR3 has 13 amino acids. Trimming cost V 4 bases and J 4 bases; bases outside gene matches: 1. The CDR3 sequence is CSVVSGGYNEQFF. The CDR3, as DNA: TGCAGCGTTGTTAGCGGGGGGTACAATGAGCAGTTCTTC.

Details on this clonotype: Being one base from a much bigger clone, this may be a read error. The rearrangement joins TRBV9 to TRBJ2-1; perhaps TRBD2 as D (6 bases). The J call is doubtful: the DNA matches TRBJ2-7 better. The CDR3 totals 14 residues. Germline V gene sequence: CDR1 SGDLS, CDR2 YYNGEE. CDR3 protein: CASSVAAGYNEQYF. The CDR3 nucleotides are TGTGCCAGCAGCGTAGCGGCGGGATACAATGAGCAGTACTTC.

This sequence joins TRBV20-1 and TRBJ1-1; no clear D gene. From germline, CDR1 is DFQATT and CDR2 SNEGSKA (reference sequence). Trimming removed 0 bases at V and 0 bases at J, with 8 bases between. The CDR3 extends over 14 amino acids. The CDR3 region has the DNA TGCAGTGCTAGAGAGGCAGGTCTGAACACTGAAGCTTTCTTT. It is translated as CSAREAGLNTEAFF.

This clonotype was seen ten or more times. The chain's CDR3 is CASSTGHLNSYEQYF. The CDR3 DNA follows: TGCGCCAGCAGCACGGGACACCTAAACTCCTACGAGCAGTACTTC. The genes are TRBV5-1 and TRBJ2-7; maybe TRBD1 (6 bases). Germline-derived CDR1 and CDR2 are SGHRS and YFSETQ. V was pared by 4 bases and J by 0 bases, with 14 bases between. This CDR3 has 15 residues.

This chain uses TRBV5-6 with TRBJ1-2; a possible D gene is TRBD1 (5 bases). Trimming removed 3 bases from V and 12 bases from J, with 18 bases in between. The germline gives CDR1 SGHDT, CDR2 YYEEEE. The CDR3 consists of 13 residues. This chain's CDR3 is CASSSLGHGVNTF. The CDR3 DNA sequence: TGTGCCAGCAGCTCCTTGGGGCACGGGGTAAACACCTTC.

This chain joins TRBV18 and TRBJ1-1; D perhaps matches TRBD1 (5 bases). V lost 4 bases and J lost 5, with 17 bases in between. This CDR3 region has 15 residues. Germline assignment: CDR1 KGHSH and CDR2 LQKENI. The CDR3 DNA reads TGTGCCAGCTCACTGTTTGACAGCGGCGAGACTGAAGCTTTCTTT. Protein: CASSLFDSGETEAFF.